The T cell receptor (beta chain) under discussion was sequenced for a study of blood T cell repertoires in COVID-19. In the authors' workflow: By means of reference gene primer amplification, nucleated cell counts were estimated. Here immunoSEQ multiplex PCR was the method, and the copy in TCRdb shows in-frame clones only, minus some. Clone size and the V and J calls come from that table; the DNA yielded D and trimming. The sample holds a few hundred thousand clones, around 90% seen once. Germline trimming cut 4 bases from V and 3 bases from J; bases unmatched to any gene: 7. The CDR3 length is 16 residues. CDR1 is SGHDT and CDR2 is YYEEEE in the germline V gene.

This chain connects TRBV5-6 to TRBJ2-2, with TRBD1 matching 9 bases. The source is a man aged 30 to 45 who had recovered from COVID-19. Sequenced: PBMCs or T cells enriched from blood (not recorded which). The DNA of the CDR3 is TGTGCCAGCAGCACCAGGGACAGGGATTACACCGGGGAGCTGTTTTTT. Its translation: CASSTRDRDYTGELFF.